The entry below describes one TCR beta chain. Germline V lookup: CDR1 MNHEY, CDR2 SMNVEV (reference sequence). The CDR3 has 15 amino acids. Between the trimmed V and J ends, which lost 8 bases and 0 bases, there was a span of 15 bases. As to treatment: randomized to nivolumab then ipilimumab (arm A) or the reverse (arm B). None of the patients previously received DNA-damaging chemotherapy. This record comes from a study of sequential checkpoint blockade in melanoma. The overall study: Maintenance nivolumab came after either treatment sequence.

TCRdb's table, derived via immunoSEQ multiplex PCR, lists solely in-frame clones and lacks some. The sample includes more than 30,000 clones, approximately 86% seen only once; the top ten take over 20%. The TCR was taken from a human donor with melanoma. The sequences come from CD8+ T cells sorted from blood (inferred from file names), collected from a patient given nivolumab and ipilimumab in sequence. V and J are TRBV27 and TRBJ2-3; D gene unclear. The CDR3 reads CASGRGDDSTDTQYF. The CDR3 DNA is TGTGCCAGCGGTCGCGGTGATGACAGCACAGATACGCAGTATTTT.